The T cell receptor (beta chain) under discussion was sequenced for a study of early T cells in non-severe SARS-CoV-2 infection (dated by TCRdb to about 2021). In the study overall: TCR sequencing used bulk RNA from unsorted whole blood, so alpha and beta chains could not be paired.

This clonotype was seen at least ten times. Its antigen is unknown. Per-base quality was not reported, and no clone a single base away is much larger than it. Based on the germline V gene, the CDR1 and CDR2 sequences are WSHSY and SAAADI. The CDR3 spans 16 residues, from the cysteine through the phenylalanine. The entry retains the CDR3 DNA only, 48 bases that are in frame from base 1. V is trimmed back by 1 base and J by 4 bases, and the junction contains 7 bases that no gene match accounts for. Paper-wide results and their limitations: VDJdb matching was skewed toward anti-spike CD8 responses and likely underestimated virus-specific expansions by missing private and CD4 specificities.

Set within a cohort of healthcare workers in London, UK, this nested case-control study involved weekly PCR testing of nasopharyngeal swabs along with blood sampling. Between 23 and 31 March 2020, the week of the UK lockdown, healthcare workers were enrolled and then followed up weekly for as long as 16 weeks. Libraries were prepared through 5' RACE. The sequencer was a NextSeq 500. The TCR library protocol attached unique molecular identifiers to individual cDNA molecules to correct for sequencing error and PCR bias. Sequencing covered both TCR alpha and beta chains, and within each sample the abundances of alpha and beta sequences were tightly co-correlated. The study's processing was this. Decombinator V4 was used to annotate TCR sequences for V gene, J gene and CDR3. TCRs were defined as expanded if a significant change between any two time points was detected under a Poisson model with p below 0.0001. Abundances of TCRs were expressed as counts per million after normalisation to the total number of TCRs sequenced in each sample. TRAV1-2 paired with TRAJ12, TRAJ20 or TRAJ33 defined MAIT TCRs, while TRAV10 paired with TRAJ18 defined iNKT TCRs. VDJdb, accessed on 1 November 2021, was searched for TCRs annotated for CMV, EBV and SARS-CoV-2, and TCRs annotated for more than one antigen were excluded. TCRdb reanalyzed the raw reads on its own, using fastp at Q25 for trimming and MiXCR for clone calling, and kept in-frame beta chains. Duplicate CDR3 protein sequences are folded into a single record with the most common DNA and genes. The authors' filters were not applied to this entry. The sample has about 29,000 distinct CDR3 sequences on record, 5% of them singletons. 10% to 14% of the sample is taken by the ten largest.

The sequencing input was whole blood. This clonotype originated in an adult who was a healthcare worker with PCR-confirmed SARS-CoV-2 infection or an uninfected control (not recorded which). Recombination connected TRBV10-2 to TRBJ2-1; 7 central nucleotides agree with TRBD1. This receptor carries the CDR3 CASSELGQRKYNEQFF. The sequence in DNA is TGCGCCAGCAGTGAGTTGGGACAGAGGAAGTACAATGAGCAGTTCTTC.